The rows below give T cell receptor beta chains drawn from one sample of a study of control samples from healthy donors and cancer patients. Assay: immunoSEQ multiplex PCR; the TCRdb copy retains only in-frame clones and omits some. The data hold fewer than 110,000 clones, with around 89% observed a single time. The sequencing input was blood. The receptors were sampled from a man aged 30 to 45 in good health. Both conserved end residues are part of each CDR3. A D gene is named only where the DNA matches it firmly. Clone sizes are given selectively: once, few, many, or a class where the clone is expanded.

V,D,J,size,CDR3,DNA
TRBV30,NA,TRBJ2-1,NA,CAWRQGRGVNEQFF,TGTGCCTGGAGACAGGGGAGGGGGGTCAATGAGCAGTTCTTC
TRBV4-2,NA,TRBJ2-1,few,CASSQVGGSPAHNEQFF,TGTGCCAGCAGCCAGGTGGGTGGCAGTCCGGCCCACAATGAGCAGTTCTTC
TRBV11-2,NA,TRBJ1-6,once,CASSLSRESPLHF,TGTGCCAGCAGCTTATCTAGGGAATCACCCCTCCACTTT
TRBV14,NA,TRBJ2-4,NA,CASINPAKNIQYF,TGTGCCAGCATCAACCCAGCCAAAAACATTCAGTACTTC
TRBV11-3,TRBD2,TRBJ2-2,NA,CASSSSGSAGELFF,TGTGCCAGCAGCTCTAGCGGGAGTGCCGGGGAGCTGTTTTTT
TRBV25-1,TRBD1,TRBJ1-2,NA,CASSAQGQGYGYTF,TGTGCCAGCAGTGCACAGGGACAGGGGTATGGCTACACCTTC
TRBV6-5,NA,TRBJ1-4,NA,CASSYVYNEKLFF,TGTGCCAGCAGTTATGTCTATAATGAAAAACTGTTTTTT
TRBV6-5,TRBD1,TRBJ1-1,NA,CASSGTGGNTEAFF,TGTGCCAGCTCCGGGACAGGGGGGAACACTGAAGCTTTCTTT
TRBV21-1,NA,TRBJ2-2,NA,CASSCLVARANTGELFF,TGTGCCAGCAGCTGTTTAGTAGCGCGAGCGAACACCGGGGAGCTGTTTTTT
TRBV30,NA,TRBJ2-5,once,CAWSVSDGPRQETQYF,TGTGCCTGGAGTGTTTCCGACGGCCCCCGTCAAGAGACCCAGTACTTC
TRBV3-1/TRBV3-2,NA,TRBJ1-4,NA,CASSQARELFF,TGTGCCAGCAGCCAAGCCAGGGAACTGTTTTTT
TRBV6-5,NA,TRBJ2-3,few,CASSPRPDTQYF,TGTGCCAGCAGCCCGCGCCCAGATACGCAGTATTTT
TRBV7-2,NA,TRBJ2-2,NA,CASSLGQTGELFF,TGTGCCAGCAGCTTAGGACAGACCGGGGAGCTGTTTTTT
TRBV2,NA,TRBJ1-6,NA,CASSVTTYNSPLHF,TGTGCCAGCAGTGTGACCACCTATAATTCACCCCTCCACTTT
TRBV5-4,TRBD2,TRBJ2-3,NA,CASRVAGVTGGTDTQYF,TGTGCCAGCAGGGTGGCGGGGGTGACCGGGGGCACAGATACGCAGTATTTT
TRBV19,NA,TRBJ1-1,NA,CASSVHRGTEAFF,TGTGCCAGTAGTGTACATAGGGGGACTGAAGCTTTCTTT
TRBV28,NA,TRBJ1-4,NA,CASSQRQGQGEKLFF,TGTGCCAGCAGCCAACGGCAGGGGCAGGGTGAAAAACTGTTTTTT
TRBV28,TRBD1,TRBJ2-6,few,CASSLGDRAGANVLTF,TGTGCCAGCAGTTTAGGGGACAGGGCTGGGGCCAACGTCCTGACTTTC
TRBV7-2,NA,TRBJ2-3,few,CASSKRDRDTQYF,TGTGCCAGCAGTAAGAGGGACCGAGATACGCAGTATTTT
TRBV11-2,NA,TRBJ1-1,once,CASRPFGGEPEAFF,TGTGCCAGCAGGCCTTTTGGGGGGGAACCTGAAGCTTTCTTT
TRBV28,NA,TRBJ1-2,once,CASSLSVDGYTF,TGTGCCAGCAGTTTATCCGTGGATGGCTACACCTTC
TRBV5-6,NA,TRBJ1-5,NA,CASTRAGYSNQPQHF,TGTGCCAGCACGCGTGCCGGGTATAGCAATCAGCCCCAGCATTTT
TRBV19,NA,TRBJ1-5,NA,CASSIEFGNQPQHF,TGTGCCAGTAGTATAGAGTTCGGCAATCAGCCCCAGCATTTT
TRBV7-6,TRBD1,TRBJ2-2,NA,CASSSRTGNTGELFF,TGTGCCAGCAGCTCCCGGACAGGGAACACCGGGGAGCTGTTTTTT
TRBV3-1/TRBV3-2,NA,TRBJ2-1,NA,CASSQGTVLSEQFF,TGTGCCAGCAGCCAGGGGACGGTCCTTAGTGAGCAGTTCTTC
TRBV11-2,TRBD2,TRBJ2-5,NA,CASSVDGYGLDKETQYF,TGTGCCAGCAGCGTGGACGGTTACGGACTAGACAAAGAGACCCAGTACTTC
TRBV30,NA,TRBJ1-3,NA,CAWSRQDHSGNTIYF,TGTGCCTGGAGTCGACAGGACCACTCTGGAAACACCATATATTTT
TRBV5-5,NA,TRBJ1-1,once,CASSLLLKFEAFF,TGTGCCAGCAGCTTGCTTCTGAAGTTTGAAGCTTTCTTT
TRBV5-5,TRBD1,TRBJ2-3,NA,CASSFHLSGTGPTDTQYF,TGTGCCAGCAGCTTCCACCTATCCGGGACAGGGCCCACAGATACGCAGTATTTT
TRBV2,NA,TRBJ1-5,few,CASSLGGWRQPQHF,TGTGCCAGCAGTTTGGGGGGCTGGCGTCAGCCCCAGCATTTT
TRBV7-8,NA,TRBJ2-7,few,CASSSRQTYEQYF,TGTGCCAGCAGCTCGCGGCAGACCTACGAGCAGTACTTC
TRBV3-1/TRBV3-2,NA,TRBJ2-1,NA,CASSQVSDIEQFF,TGTGCCAGCAGCCAAGTTTCGGACATAGAGCAGTTCTTC
TRBV6-1,NA,TRBJ2-6,NA,CASSEGVWDRSGANVLTF,TGTGCCAGCAGTGAAGGGGTCTGGGACCGCTCTGGGGCCAACGTCCTGACTTTC
TRBV3-1/TRBV3-2,NA,TRBJ1-6,NA,CASSQGQLHSPLHF,TGTGCCAGCAGCCAAGGCCAACTTCATTCACCCCTCCACTTT
TRBV19,NA,TRBJ1-1,NA,CASSIEDAEAFF,TGTGCCAGTAGTATTGAGGATGCTGAAGCTTTCTTT
TRBV15,NA,TRBJ2-7,NA,CATSRGGTGSYEQYF,TGTGCCACCAGCAGAGGGGGGACGGGGTCCTACGAGCAGTACTTC
TRBV4-3,TRBD1,TRBJ2-3,NA,CASSQNGQGWTDTQYF,TGCGCCAGCAGCCAAAACGGACAGGGGTGGACAGATACGCAGTATTTT
TRBV30,NA,TRBJ1-4,NA,CAWSVLGEKLFF,TGTGCCTGGAGTGTACTGGGAGAAAAACTGTTTTTT
TRBV5-1,NA,TRBJ1-6,NA,CASSFSGKVSPLHF,TGCGCCAGCAGCTTCTCAGGGAAGGTTTCACCCCTCCACTTT
TRBV9,TRBD2,TRBJ2-3,NA,CASSAPKLAGGLRDTQYF,TGTGCCAGCAGCGCCCCTAAACTAGCGGGGGGGCTTAGAGATACGCAGTATTTT
TRBV5-1,NA,TRBJ1-2,NA,CASSPEGHRQYGYTF,TGCGCCAGCAGCCCTGAGGGACACCGGCAATATGGCTACACCTTC
TRBV6-1,NA,TRBJ2-7,NA,CASRGLPPYEQYF,TGTGCCAGCAGAGGACTGCCCCCCTACGAGCAGTACTTC
TRBV19,TRBD1,TRBJ1-4,NA,CASSIRQGFGEKLFF,TGTGCCAGTAGTATCCGACAGGGTTTCGGGGAAAAACTGTTTTTT
TRBV15,NA,TRBJ2-1,NA,CATSRERGLSYNEQFF,TGTGCCACCAGCAGAGAGCGGGGGCTATCCTACAATGAGCAGTTCTTC
TRBV13,NA,TRBJ2-7,NA,CASSSWEVLYEQYF,TGTGCCAGCAGCTCCTGGGAGGTCCTCTACGAGCAGTACTTC
TRBV28,NA,TRBJ1-2,NA,CASSFGSGGYGYTF,TGTGCCAGCAGTTTTGGCTCCGGGGGCTATGGCTACACCTTC
TRBV2,TRBD1,TRBJ1-5,NA,CASSGGTGDQPQHF,TGTGCCAGCAGCGGTGGGACAGGGGATCAGCCCCAGCATTTT
TRBV7-8,TRBD2,TRBJ2-5,NA,CASSPTGTSGVETQYF,TGTGCCAGCAGCCCGACCGGGACTAGCGGGGTTGAGACCCAGTACTTC
TRBV24-1,TRBD1,TRBJ2-5,NA,CATSDLVQGEETQYF,TGTGCCACCAGTGATTTGGTCCAGGGGGAAGAGACCCAGTACTTC
TRBV6-4,NA,TRBJ2-2,NA,CASSAGNTGELFF,TGTGCCAGCAGTGCGGGGAACACCGGGGAGCTGTTTTTT
TRBV29-1,NA,TRBJ1-2,NA,CSVESGASYGYTF,TGCAGCGTTGAAAGTGGGGCATCCTATGGCTACACCTTC
TRBV15,NA,TRBJ2-3,NA,CATSRGGSTDTQYF,TGTGCCACCAGCAGAGGGGGTAGCACAGATACGCAGTATTTT
TRBV6-5,NA,TRBJ2-7,NA,CASRQQQGPYYEQYF,TGTGCCAGCAGACAACAACAGGGACCGTACTACGAGCAGTACTTC
TRBV28,TRBD1,TRBJ2-7,NA,CASSSLGTGASYEQYF,TGTGCCAGCAGTTCCTTAGGGACAGGGGCCTCCTACGAGCAGTACTTC